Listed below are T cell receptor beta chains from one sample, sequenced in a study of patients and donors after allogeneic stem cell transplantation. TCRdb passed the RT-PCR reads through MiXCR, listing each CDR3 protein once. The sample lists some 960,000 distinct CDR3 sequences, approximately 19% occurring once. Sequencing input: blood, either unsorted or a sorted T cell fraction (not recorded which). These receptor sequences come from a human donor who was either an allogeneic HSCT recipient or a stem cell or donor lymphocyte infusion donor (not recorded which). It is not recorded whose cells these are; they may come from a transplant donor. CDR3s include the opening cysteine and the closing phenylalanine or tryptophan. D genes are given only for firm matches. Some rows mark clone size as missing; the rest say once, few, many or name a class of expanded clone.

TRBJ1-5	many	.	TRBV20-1	CSASARGGNQPQHF	TGCAGTGCTAGCGCCAGGGGTGGGAATCAGCCCCAGCATTTT
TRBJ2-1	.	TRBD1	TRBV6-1	CASRRTGGDEQFF	TGTGCCAGCAGGAGGACAGGGGGCGATGAGCAGTTCTTC
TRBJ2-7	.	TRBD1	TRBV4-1	CASSQDSGRGRGEQYF	TGCGCCAGCAGCCAAGATTCGGGCAGGGGGCGGGGAGAGCAGTACTTC
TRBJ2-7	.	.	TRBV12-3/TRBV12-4	CASSLESGPSYEQYF	TGTGCCAGCAGTTTAGAGAGCGGACCCTCCTACGAGCAGTACTTC
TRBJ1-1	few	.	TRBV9	CASSVVTANTEAFF	TGTGCCAGCAGCGTAGTTACAGCGAACACTGAAGCTTTCTTT
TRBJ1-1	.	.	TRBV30	CAWKPSPGAEAFF	TGTGCCTGGAAACCATCACCGGGCGCTGAAGCTTTCTTT
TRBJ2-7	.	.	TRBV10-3	CAISVGQIYEQYF	TGTGCCATCAGTGTTGGGCAGATCTACGAGCAGTACTTC
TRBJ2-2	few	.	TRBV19	CASSRQGRYTGELFF	TGTGCCAGTAGTAGGCAGGGGAGATACACCGGGGAGCTGTTTTTT
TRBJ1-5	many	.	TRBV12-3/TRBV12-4	CASSLLGDNQPQHF	TGTGCCAGCAGCTTACTAGGCGACAATCAGCCCCAGCATTTT
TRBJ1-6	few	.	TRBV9	CASSVEEGPRNSPLHF	TGTGCCAGCAGCGTAGAAGAGGGACCCAGGAATTCACCCCTCCACTTT
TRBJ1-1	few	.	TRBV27	CASSLSGSNPNTEAFF	TGTGCCAGCAGTTTATCGGGCAGCAATCCCAACACTGAAGCTTTCTTT
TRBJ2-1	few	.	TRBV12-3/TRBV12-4	CASSLLRKGGGSSEQFF	TGTGCCAGCAGTTTGCTCCGTAAGGGAGGGGGAAGCAGTGAGCAGTTCTTC
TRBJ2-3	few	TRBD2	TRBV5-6	CASSRTTGRGFTDTQYF	TGTGCCAGCAGCCGTACGACGGGGCGGGGGTTCACAGATACGCAGTATTTT
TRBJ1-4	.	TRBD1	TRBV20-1	CSAGGQFNEKLFF	TGCAGTGCCGGGGGACAGTTTAATGAAAAACTGTTTTTT
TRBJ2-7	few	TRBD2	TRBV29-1	CSVEDREGGPRHGQYF	TGCAGCGTTGAAGATCGGGAGGGAGGGCCACGTCACGGGCAGTACTTC
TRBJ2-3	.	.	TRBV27	CASSGYADTQYF	TGTGCCAGCTCTGGTTATGCAGATACGCAGTATTTT
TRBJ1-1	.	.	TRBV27	CASSLGRGDKGAFF	TGTGCCAGCAGTTTAGGCCGAGGGGATAAGGGAGCTTTCTTT
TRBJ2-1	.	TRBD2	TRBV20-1	CSATRTSGGADEQFF	TGCAGTGCTACCAGGACTAGCGGGGGGGCCGATGAGCAGTTCTTC
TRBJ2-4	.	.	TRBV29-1	CSVGSPAGLAKNIQYF	TGCAGCGTTGGAAGCCCCGCGGGTCTAGCCAAAAACATTCAGTACTTC
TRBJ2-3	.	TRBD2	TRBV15	CATSRQTSGGADTQYF	TGTGCCACCAGCAGGCAGACTAGCGGGGGGGCAGATACGCAGTATTTT
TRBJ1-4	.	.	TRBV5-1	CASSLERGGRNEKLFF	TGCGCCAGCAGCTTGGAGCGGGGCGGCAGAAATGAAAAACTGTTTTTT
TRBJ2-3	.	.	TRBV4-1	CASSQDLWGRDTQYF	TGCGCCAGCAGCCAAGACTTGTGGGGAAGGGATACGCAGTATTTT
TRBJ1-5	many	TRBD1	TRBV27	CASSPRQGRQPQHF	TGTGCCAGCAGTCCACGACAGGGCCGACAGCCCCAGCATTTT
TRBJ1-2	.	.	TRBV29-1	CSVVFDYGYTF	TGCAGCGTTGTATTTGACTATGGCTACACCTTC
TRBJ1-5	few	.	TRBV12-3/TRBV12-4	CASSRDPGDQPQHF	TGTGCCAGCAGCCGAGACCCTGGGGATCAGCCCCAGCATTTT
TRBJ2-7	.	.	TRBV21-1	CASSVIPPGNIHEQYF	TGTGCCAGCAGCGTTATTCCCCCAGGGAATATCCACGAGCAGTACTTC
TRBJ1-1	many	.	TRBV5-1	CASSLEFRAEAFF	TGCGCCAGCAGCTTGGAATTCAGGGCTGAAGCTTTCTTT
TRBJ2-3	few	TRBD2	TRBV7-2	CASSFGVTSGGLPQYF	TGTGCCAGCAGCTTCGGGGTAACTAGCGGGGGGCTTCCGCAGTATTTT
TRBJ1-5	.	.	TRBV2	CASSFRVGNQPQHF	TGTGCCAGCAGTTTCCGGGTTGGCAATCAGCCCCAGCATTTT